Listed below are T cell receptor beta chains from one sample, sequenced in a study of molecular identifiers for immune sequencing clone quantification. TCRdb reprocessed the PCR reads with MiXCR, giving one entry per CDR3 protein. Of about 100,000 distinct CDR3 sequences listed, roughly a third are singletons. Sequences were obtained from naive CD8+ T cells from blood, with Jurkat cell RNA spiked in. The origin of the receptors is a human donor in good health. Some libraries in this study had Jurkat cell RNA spiked in. CDR3s include the opening cysteine and the closing phenylalanine or tryptophan. A D gene is named only where the DNA matches it firmly. Only some rows state a clone size, as once, few, many or a class for expanded clones.

V gene: TRBV13
D gene: TRBD1
clone size: few
J gene: TRBJ1-1
CDR3 DNA: TGTGCCAGCAGCTTCAGGGACAGTGAAGCTTTCTTT
CDR3 protein: CASSFRDSEAFF

V gene: TRBV27
D gene: -
clone size: -
J gene: TRBJ1-5
CDR3 DNA: TGTGCCAGCAGTCCCCAGGACAGCAATCAGCCCCAGCATTTT
CDR3 protein: CASSPQDSNQPQHF

V gene: TRBV5-1
D gene: -
clone size: -
J gene: TRBJ2-7
CDR3 DNA: TGCGCCAGCAGCTTGGCCTCTATAGGGGACGAGCAGTACTTC
CDR3 protein: CASSLASIGDEQYF

V gene: TRBV11-2
D gene: -
clone size: many
J gene: TRBJ2-3
CDR3 DNA: TGTGCCAGCAGCTTAATATTGACTAGCACAGATACGCAGTATTTT
CDR3 protein: CASSLILTSTDTQYF

V gene: TRBV20-1
D gene: TRBD2
clone size: few
J gene: TRBJ2-1
CDR3 DNA: TGCAGTGCCAGGACTAGCGGGAGTTCCTACTACAATGAGCAGTTCTTC
CDR3 protein: CSARTSGSSYYNEQFF

V gene: TRBV5-4
D gene: TRBD2
clone size: -
J gene: TRBJ2-3
CDR3 DNA: TGTGCCAGCAGCTCGTACCTGACTAGCGGGGGGGCTAGCACAGATACGCAGTATTTT
CDR3 protein: CASSSYLTSGGASTDTQYF

V gene: TRBV7-6
D gene: -
clone size: -
J gene: TRBJ1-1
CDR3 DNA: TGTGCCAGCAGCTTTGGCATCCAGAACACTGAAGCTTTCTTT
CDR3 protein: CASSFGIQNTEAFF

V gene: TRBV9
D gene: -
clone size: few
J gene: TRBJ2-7
CDR3 DNA: TGTGCCAGCAGCGACCTAGGAGGGGACCTGGGCGAGCAGTACTTC
CDR3 protein: CASSDLGGDLGEQYF

V gene: TRBV12-3/TRBV12-4
D gene: -
clone size: -
J gene: TRBJ2-7
CDR3 DNA: TGTGCCAGCAGCCCCCATCAGTACGAGCAGTACTTC
CDR3 protein: CASSPHQYEQYF

V gene: TRBV19
D gene: TRBD2
clone size: -
J gene: TRBJ2-1
CDR3 DNA: TGTGCCAGTAGTAGCGGGAGCTCCTACAATGAGCAGTTCTTC
CDR3 protein: CASSSGSSYNEQFF

V gene: TRBV7-8
D gene: -
clone size: -
J gene: TRBJ1-2
CDR3 DNA: TGTGCCAGCAGCCCCTCGGGAGCTAACTATGGCTACACCTTC
CDR3 protein: CASSPSGANYGYTF

V gene: TRBV27
D gene: TRBD2
clone size: few
J gene: TRBJ2-7
CDR3 DNA: TGTGCCAGCAGTTTTAGCGGGAGGGCCGGGTACGAGCAGTACTTC
CDR3 protein: CASSFSGRAGYEQYF

V gene: TRBV7-2
D gene: -
clone size: few
J gene: TRBJ2-3
CDR3 DNA: TGTGCCAGCACCCGGACTTGGTCAGGGACATTCTCTTTGACCGACCCTAGCACAGATACGCAGTATTTT
CDR3 protein: CASTRTWSGTFSLTDPSTDTQYF

V gene: TRBV6-2/TRBV6-3
D gene: -
clone size: -
J gene: TRBJ1-5
CDR3 DNA: TGTGCCAGCAGTTACTCGATCGACAAAAGAAAATTGGGCAATCAGCCCCAGCATTTT
CDR3 protein: CASSYSIDKRKLGNQPQHF

V gene: TRBV11-3
D gene: TRBD1
clone size: -
J gene: TRBJ2-1
CDR3 DNA: TGTGCCAGCAGCTTAGTTCATACAGGGGTGCATGAGCAGTTCTTC
CDR3 protein: CASSLVHTGVHEQFF

V gene: TRBV28
D gene: TRBD1
clone size: -
J gene: TRBJ2-7
CDR3 DNA: TGTGCCAGCAGTTCCATCAGGGGGCCCTCCTACGAGCAGTACTTC
CDR3 protein: CASSSIRGPSYEQYF

V gene: TRBV7-2
D gene: TRBD1
clone size: -
J gene: TRBJ1-5
CDR3 DNA: TGTGCCAGCAGCTTACGGACAGGCCTCAATCAGCCCCAGCATTTT
CDR3 protein: CASSLRTGLNQPQHF